The TCR beta chain described here comes from a study of human thymus T cells. Study-wide results and limits: Unrelated individuals had highly overlapping thymic repertoires, as reported in related research. Repertoires from thymus and blood appeared to show biased V and J gene usage.

Resections were taken during corrective heart surgery, and the thymus tissue came from these. Donors were healthy Finnish infants having corrective surgery for congenital heart defects. Germline CDR1 GTSNPN, CDR2 SVGIG (reference sequence). The CDR3 extends over 15 amino acids. V dropped 0 bases and J dropped 2 bases, with 8 bases sitting between them. Clones were read by immunoSEQ multiplex PCR, and TCRdb kept only the in-frame ones, dropping some. The data hold about 130,000 clones, with more than 90% observed a single time. A word on this clone: The target antigen is unknown.

Sequencing was performed on thymus tissue. The source is a boy in the first two years of life with a congenital heart defect but otherwise immunologically healthy. The J gene is TRBJ2-6, the V gene TRBV30, with D unresolved. DNA of the CDR3: TGTGCCTGGAGTGTCTCGGGCGCTGGGGCCAACGTCCTGACTTTC. Its translation is CAWSVSGAGANVLTF.